The 16 T cell receptor beta chains below all came from one sample that was sequenced in a study of cytomegalovirus exposure and HLA in healthy donors. This PCR relied on a set of 60 Vbeta primers and 13 Jbeta primers. Data came from immunoSEQ multiplex PCR; TCRdb stores just in-frame clones and leaves some out. The sample has about 150,000 clones, over 60% seen once. The specimen was PBMCs. The receptors stem from a woman in her twenties or thirties in good health and CMV-seropositive.

V is TRBV9 and J is TRBJ1-5; D is possibly TRBD1 (6 bases). V lost 3 bases and J lost 4, with 11 bases in between. This CDR3 is built from 14 residues. The germline V gene encodes CDR1 SGDLS and CDR2 YYNGEE. The CDR3 sequence: CASSGRTANQPQHF. In DNA form, the CDR3 reads TGTGCCAGCAGCGGAAGGACAGCAAATCAGCCCCAGCATTTT.

The rearrangement links TRBV4-1 to TRBJ2-5; 11 nucleotides align to TRBD2. J was trimmed by 1 base and V by 1 base; bases with no gene match: 17. CDR1 and CDR2 (germline): MGHRA, YSYEKL. The CDR3 loop spans 21 amino acids. CDR3 in amino acids: CASSQVPGVAGGASPQETQYF. CDR3 nucleotide sequence: TGCGCCAGCAGCCAAGTCCCAGGAGTAGCGGGGGGGGCCTCACCCCAAGAGACCCAGTACTTC.

J is TRBJ2-3 and V is TRBV5-1; 7 bases map to TRBD1. Germline CDR1 is SGHRS and CDR2 is YFSETQ. The CDR3 length is 14 residues. J lost 2 bases, V lost 6 bases, and 6 bases had no gene match. The CDR3 here is CASKVGTDTDTQYF. CDR3 bases: TGCGCCAGCAAGGTTGGGACAGACACAGATACGCAGTATTTT. The variable domain in full, completed from reference TRBV5-1 and TRBJ2-3, reads KAGVTQTPRYLIKTRGQQVTLSCSPISGHRSVSWYQQTPGQGLQFLFEYFSETQRNKGNFPGRFSGRQFSNSRSEMNVSTLELGDSALYLCASKVGTDTDTQYFGPGTRLTVL.

The gene calls are TRBV6-1 and TRBJ1-4; maybe TRBD1 (5 bases). V was clipped by 5 bases and J by 8 bases, with 15 bases between them. Germline CDR1 and CDR2: MNHNS and SASEGT. The CDR3 is 14 amino acids. The CDR3 DNA reads TGTGCCAGCAGTACTTGGACCGGGGGAGAAAAACTGTTTTTT. Translated, it gives CASSTWTGGEKLFF.

This clone was seen only once. The genes are TRBV5-4 and TRBJ2-3, with 7 positions matching TRBD2. The V gene end was trimmed by 6 bases and the J gene end by 4 bases; junction bases not matched to a gene: 8. Germline V lookup: CDR1 SGHNT, CDR2 YYREEE (reference sequence). The CDR3 consists of 14 residues. The CDR3 nucleotides read TGTGCCAGCACCCCGGGAGGTTCTGCAGATACGCAGTATTTT. Translating it yields CASTPGGSADTQYF.

This rearrangement joins TRBV27 to TRBJ1-5; D not resolved. Per the germline V gene, CDR1 is MNHEY and CDR2 is SMNVEV (reference sequence). This CDR3 contains 14 residues. The ends were cut back, 3 bases at V and 3 bases at J, with 9 bases in the middle. The CDR3 nucleotides read TGTGCCAGCAGTTTCGTGGCCTCCAATCAGCCCCAGCATTTT. Encoded protein: CASSFVASNQPQHF.

The chain uses TRBV4-2 and TRBJ1-2, with D perhaps TRBD1 (5 bases). CDR3 size: 16 residues. V gave up 0 bases and J gave up 0 bases, with 11 bases separating them. CDR1 is LGHNA, CDR2 YNFKEQ, per germline. The CDR3: CASSQDWTPTNYGYTF. The CDR3 coding sequence is TGTGCCAGCAGCCAAGATTGGACACCTACTAACTATGGCTACACCTTC.

A few counts support this clone. The rearrangement uses TRBV11-2 and TRBJ1-1; TRBD1 aligns across 7 bases. The CDR3 runs to 14 residues. Trimming at V came to 4 bases and at J to 0 bases, leaving 2 bases not matched to a gene. Germline CDR1 and CDR2: SGHAT and FQNNGV. CDR3 loop: CASSSQGLNTEAFF. DNA for the CDR3: TGTGCCAGCAGCTCACAGGGGCTGAACACTGAAGCTTTCTTT.

This rearrangement joins TRBV4-1 to TRBJ2-3; a weak D match, TRBD2 (5 bases). Germline V gene lookup returns CDR1 MGHRA and CDR2 YSYEKL. The V end was cut by 4 bases, the J end by 6 bases, with 5 bases between. The CDR3 is made up of 11 amino acids. DNA for the CDR3: TGCGCCAGCAGCCGCGGGGATACGCAGTATTTT. Protein product: CASSRGDTQYF.

V and J are TRBV5-1 and TRBJ2-6; D ambiguous. V was shortened by 3 bases and J by 0 bases, with 4 bases between the two germline ends. The CDR3 covers 14 residues. Germline CDR1 and CDR2: SGHRS and YFSETQ. In DNA form, the CDR3 reads TGCGCCAGCAGCTACAGCTCTGGGGCCAACGTCCTGACTTTC. It specifies CASSYSSGANVLTF.

There are a few counts of this clone. CDR3: CASSLDRRGGLRGYTF. CDR3 bases: TGTGCCAGCAGCTTGGATAGGCGTGGTGGGCTTCGGGGCTACACCTTC. The rearrangement uses TRBV5-5 and TRBJ1-2; unclear D gene. The CDR3 runs to 16 residues. Germline-derived CDR1 and CDR2 are SGHKS and YYEKEE (reference sequence). Trimming took off 0 bases at V and 8 bases at J, with 20 bases between the two ends.

This clone occurred a few times. The rearrangement links TRBV6-1 to TRBJ1-4, with 8 nucleotides matching TRBD1. Germline V lookup: CDR1 MNHNS, CDR2 SASEGT. This CDR3 contains 18 residues. With V trimmed by 3 bases and J by 5 bases, 14 bases remained unmatched. CDR3 nucleotides: TGTGCCAGCAGTGAGCAGGGATTAGGAAGGACAGGGAATGAAAAACTGTTTTTT. It translates to CASSEQGLGRTGNEKLFF.

This sequence joins TRBV9 and TRBJ2-1; TRBD2 matches 7 bases. The CDR3 spans 14 residues. CDR1 and CDR2 (germline): SGDLS, YYNGEE. V was pared by 1 base and J by 9 bases, with 7 bases of the junction left unmatched. This CDR3 reads CASSVRSRESEQFF. The CDR3 DNA reads as TGTGCCAGCAGCGTAAGGTCGCGGGAGAGTGAGCAGTTCTTC.

The genes are TRBV30 and TRBJ2-7, with D perhaps TRBD1 (5 bases). This CDR3 spans 14 amino acids. Trimming pared 2 bases from V and 1 base from J, leaving 12 bases between. Germline assignment: CDR1 GTSNPN and CDR2 SVGIG (reference sequence). CDR3: CAWSLDTSSYEQYF. As DNA, the CDR3 is TGTGCCTGGAGTTTGGACACCTCATCCTACGAGCAGTACTTC.

This chain uses TRBV5-1 with TRBJ2-5; TRBD1 might be the D (6 bases). Germline values: CDR1 SGHRS, CDR2 YFSETQ. V was clipped by 4 bases and J by 5 bases, with 15 bases between them. The CDR3 is 14 amino acids. The CDR3 nucleotides read TGCGCCAGCAGCACAGGACAGTTCGGGGAGACCCAGTACTTC. Amino acid sequence: CASSTGQFGETQYF.

This chain links TRBV14 with TRBJ2-5, with D unresolved. The CDR3 covers 17 residues. Trimming cost V 0 bases and J 5 bases, with 19 bases left between them. Per the germline V gene, CDR1 is SGHDN and CDR2 is FVKESK. In DNA, the CDR3 is TGTGCCAGCAGCCAAGATTCGTTCGATTACCTCGGGGAGACCCAGTACTTC. It is translated as CASSQDSFDYLGETQYF.